Shown below are 8 T cell receptor beta chains from a single sample sequenced in a study of shared clonotypes between healthy human individuals. Here immunoSEQ multiplex PCR was the method, and the copy in TCRdb shows in-frame clones only, minus some. The top ten clones hold around 0.33% of a sample with approximately 1.5 million clones, less than 99% of them seen once. The source material was naive CD4+ T cells sorted from blood. Indicated subset: CD45RA+ positively selected. These TCRs come from a man aged 25 to 45 in good health.

In nucleotides, the CDR3 is TGTGCCAGCAGCTTCAGACAGGGGACCGAGCAGTACTTC. Amino acids: CASSFRQGTEQYF. This chain links TRBV7-2 with TRBJ2-7, with 8 bases fitting TRBD1. The V segment lost 3 bases and the J segment 6 bases; nucleotides outside the gene matches: 4. Germline V lookup: CDR1 SGHTA, CDR2 FQGNSA. The CDR3 loop spans 13 amino acids.

The V call is TRBV29-1, the J call TRBJ2-7, with 8 positions matching TRBD1. Germline values: CDR1 SQVTM, CDR2 ANQGSEA. The CDR3 covers 13 residues. The trim removed 7 bases at V and 5 bases at J, leaving 10 bases unmatched. Written as DNA, the CDR3 is TGCAGCGCCGTGGACAGGGTGGCGAACGAGCAGTACTTC. Translating gives CSAVDRVANEQYF.

In its sample, this clone was seen once. This sequence joins TRBV9 and TRBJ1-3; D might be TRBD1 (5 bases). This CDR3 is 14 amino acids long. Germline CDR1 SGDLS, CDR2 YYNGEE. Trimming stripped 4 bases from V and 0 bases from J, with 8 bases between. The chain's CDR3 is CASSSDSSGNTIYF. The CDR3 bases are TGTGCCAGCAGCTCAGACAGCTCTGGAAACACCATATATTTT.

V is TRBV10-1 and J is TRBJ2-7; 8 nucleotides match TRBD2. The length of the CDR3 is 15 residues. V lost 4 bases to trimming and J lost 2 bases; unmatched junction nucleotides: 7. CDR1 WNHNN and CDR2 SYGVQD come from the germline V gene (reference sequence). CDR3 coding DNA: TGCGCCAGCAGTGCAACCAGCGGGAGCCCCTACGAGCAGTACTTC. This sequence encodes CASSATSGSPYEQYF.

V usage is TRBV28 and J usage is TRBJ1-3, with no clear D. The germline V gene encodes CDR1 MDHEN and CDR2 SYDVKM. The CDR3 length is 12 residues. V lost 3 bases and J lost 5, with 5 bases in between. The CDR3 region has the DNA TGTGCCAGCAGTTTTAAGCGAAACACCATATATTTT. Residues: CASSFKRNTIYF.

The CDR3 DNA follows: TGTGCCAGCTCACCTCCGGTAGCGGGAGCCTACGAGCAGTACTTC. Its translation: CASSPPVAGAYEQYF. The gene calls are TRBV18 and TRBJ2-7; the match to TRBD2 covers 9 bases. The CDR3 spans 15 residues. CDR1 and CDR2 from the germline V gene are KGHSH and LQKENI. V dropped 3 bases and J dropped 2; count of bases not matched to a gene: 5.

This clone was observed once. Distinct nucleotide sequences in the sample also encode this CDR3. J is TRBJ1-1 and V is TRBV5-1; D remains unclear. CDR1 and CDR2 from the germline V gene are SGHRS and YFSETQ. V was cut by 0 bases and J by 1 base, with 7 bases left in between. This CDR3 spans 14 amino acids. The CDR3 nucleotides are TGCGCCAGCAGCTTGGTTGCTGCGAACACTGAAGCTTTCTTT. This codes for CASSLVAANTEAFF.

The chain links TRBV28 to TRBJ2-7, with a weak D call TRBD1 (5 bases). Germline CDR1 is MDHEN and CDR2 is SYDVKM. Trimming took 8 bases from V and 3 from J, leaving 14 bases between them. CDR3 length: 13 amino acids. The CDR3 sequence: CASFRAQNYEQYF. CDR3 bases: TGTGCCAGCTTCAGGGCCCAAAACTACGAGCAGTACTTC.